The 5 T cell receptor beta chains given below trace back to one sample, sequenced in a study of OX40 agonist ivuxolimab in advanced cancers. Only in-frame clones appear in the TCRdb table, and some are missing; sequencing was by immunoSEQ multiplex PCR. The data show tens of thousands of clones, with 82% seen just once and roughly 0.4% held by the top ten. Sample: CD4+ or CD8+ T cells sorted from blood, taken in a trial of the OX40 agonist ivuxolimab. The source of these receptors is an adult with an advanced solid tumor such as melanoma, head and neck, liver or kidney cancer.

The chain employs TRBV7-2 and TRBJ2-6; the D gene is possibly TRBD1 (6 bases). Germline loops: CDR1 SGHTA, CDR2 FQGNSA. The CDR3 totals 18 residues. Trimming left V 3 bases short and J 4 bases short, with 19 bases between. The CDR3 spells CASSLGAWERGGANVLTF. For the CDR3, the DNA is TGTGCCAGCAGCTTGGGGGCCTGGGAAAGGGGAGGGGCCAACGTCCTGACTTTC.

The rearrangement joins TRBV29-1 to TRBJ2-7; D remains ambiguous. This CDR3 is built from 13 residues. The V gene lost 0 bases and the J gene lost 3 bases, with 9 bases spanning the gap. Germline V lookup: CDR1 SQVTM, CDR2 ANQGSEA. For the CDR3, the DNA is TGCAGCGTTGAAGAGGGATGGGGCTACGAGCAGTACTTC. This codes for CSVEEGWGYEQYF.

This clone occurred once. The rearrangement links TRBV5-1 to TRBJ2-1; D gene ambiguous. V was cut by 4 bases and J by 7 bases, with 18 bases left in between. Germline CDR1 is SGHRS and CDR2 is YFSETQ. This CDR3 contains 15 residues. The DNA of the CDR3 is TGCGCCAGCAGCAACCTCCCGGAGACCGTGAATGAGCAGTTCTTC. Translation gives CASSNLPETVNEQFF.

This chain connects TRBV7-2 to TRBJ1-5; D is uncertain. V dropped 5 bases and J dropped 0 bases, with 11 bases sitting between them. The germline V gene has CDR1 SGHTA and CDR2 FQGNSA. CDR3 length: 15 residues. This chain's CDR3 is CASSAYSSSNQPQHF. Written as DNA, the CDR3 is TGTGCCAGCAGCGCCTACAGTTCTAGCAATCAGCCCCAGCATTTT.

This clone appeared a few times. The chain employs TRBV9 and TRBJ2-1; TRBD2 aligns across 12 bases. Germline V gene data show CDR1 as SGDLS and CDR2 as YYNGEE. V lost 5 bases and J lost 2; bases outside the gene matches: 5. There are 16 residues in the CDR3. This CDR3 is CASSSSGRGAYNEQFF. For the CDR3, the DNA is TGTGCCAGCAGTTCTAGCGGGAGGGGGGCCTACAATGAGCAGTTCTTC.